The 24 T cell receptor beta chains given below trace back to one sample, sequenced in a study of read filtering for tumor transcriptome and immune sequencing. Molecular barcoded adaptors covering alpha/delta and beta/gamma chains were used on approximately 400 ng RNA. TCRdb fed the reads into MiXCR, producing one record per CDR3 protein. The sample comprises more than 35,000 distinct CDR3 sequences, around 13% of which are singletons, and 18% rests with the top ten. Sequencing was carried out using a population of CD138-negative cells sorted from bone marrow. These receptors originate from a donor older than 35 with multiple myeloma.

This clonotype appeared many times. Germline and junction disagree at one end, which may indicate a read error. J is TRBJ2-5 and V is TRBV7-8, with 9 nucleotides matching TRBD1. The CDR3 extends over 11 amino acids. The V gene's germline CDR1 is SGHVS and CDR2 FQNEAQ. CDR3 protein: CASSPGQGPSF. CDR3 in DNA: TGTGCCAGCAGCCCCGGACAGGGGCCGAGCTTC. The variable domain in full, completed from reference TRBV7-8 and TRBJ2-5, reads GAGVSQSPRYKVAKRGQDVALRCDPISGHVSLFWYQQALGQGPEFLTYFQNEAQLDKSGLPSDRFFAERPEGSVSTLKIQRTQQEDSAVYLCASSPGQGPSFGPGTRLLVL.

This clonotype was counted ten times or more. The chain recombines TRBV4-2 with TRBJ1-1; D possibly corresponds to TRBD1 (5 bases). V gave up 4 bases and J gave up 3 bases, with 12 bases separating them. The germline V gene encodes CDR1 LGHNA and CDR2 YNFKEQ. This CDR3 has 14 residues. This chain's CDR3 is CASSPIRDDTEAFF. CDR3 DNA sequence: TGTGCCAGCAGCCCAATCAGGGATGACACTGAAGCTTTCTTT.

This clonotype is medium-sized (0.01 to 0.1%) by share. The chain uses TRBV19 and TRBJ2-1; 9 positions agree with TRBD2. Germline assignment: CDR1 LNHDA and CDR2 SQIVND (reference sequence). The CDR3 covers 17 residues. V shed 6 bases, J shed 2 bases, and the junction held 11 bases outside the gene matches. DNA of the CDR3: TGTGCCAGTAGACCGACAGCGGGGGGATCCACCTACAATGAGCAGTTCTTC. The encoded protein is CASRPTAGGSTYNEQFF.

This clonotype came up many times. The V call is TRBV7-8, the J call TRBJ2-1; 7 bases match TRBD2. Germline V gives CDR1 SGHVS, CDR2 FQNEAQ. After removal of 3 bases from V and 2 bases from J, the junction contained 7 bases not matched to a gene. There are 16 residues in the CDR3. CDR3 sequence: CASSLRAGVTYNEQFF. The CDR3 DNA sequence: TGTGCCAGCAGCTTGAGGGCGGGGGTAACCTACAATGAGCAGTTCTTC.

This clonotype has more than one count but fewer than ten. A read error may be the cause here, since a much bigger clone is one base away. The chain couples TRBV5-1 to TRBJ2-6; 8 nucleotides line up with TRBD1. The ends lost 3 bases at V and 1 base at J; junction bases unmatched: 9. This CDR3 spans 18 amino acids. CDR1 and CDR2 (germline): SGHRS, YFSETQ. DNA for the CDR3: TGCGCCAGCAGCTGGGCTGGACAGGGCGGTTCTGGGGCCAACGTCCTGACTTTC. Residues: CASSWAGQGGSGANVLTF. The whole variable domain, filled in from reference TRBV5-1 and TRBJ2-6, reads KAGVTQTPRYLIKTRGQQVTLSCSPISGHRSVSWYQQTPGQGLQFLFEYFSETQRNKGNFPGRFSGRQFSNSRSEMNVSTLELGDSALYLCASSWAGQGGSGANVLTFGAGSRLTVL.

This clonotype was seen at least ten times. The rearrangement joins TRBV7-3 to TRBJ2-5; 11 bases map to TRBD2. Trimming took 5 bases from V and 5 from J; bases not matched to a gene: 4. Germline values: CDR1 SGHTA, CDR2 FQGTGA. This CDR3 comprises 14 residues. CDR3 DNA: TGTGCCAGCAGCCCTAGCGGGGGGACTGAGACCCAGTACTTC. This gives the protein CASSPSGGTETQYF.

This clonotype rates as medium-sized. The chain has TRBV20-1 and TRBJ2-1, with 10 bases aligning to TRBD1. The length of the CDR3 is 16 residues. Trimming removed 0 bases from V and 9 bases from J; junction bases left unmatched: 11. Germline V gene lookup returns CDR1 DFQATT and CDR2 SNEGSKA (reference sequence). This chain's CDR3 is CSARDRDRGLLGEQFF. The CDR3 coding sequence is TGCAGTGCTAGAGACCGGGACAGGGGCCTTTTGGGTGAGCAGTTCTTC.

Turning to this clonotype: A much larger clone lies a single base off, so this may be a read error. The conserved closing phenylalanine or tryptophan is absent in this CDR3, likely reflecting a read error. The CDR3 loop reads CASSVRGQIEAFL. Here the CDR3 DNA reads TGTGCCAGCAGTGTTCGTGGACAGATTGAAGCTTTCCTT. This sequence joins TRBV2 and TRBJ1-1; D is possibly TRBD1 (6 bases). The V gene's germline CDR1 is SNHLY and CDR2 FYNNEI. The germline V and J ends were trimmed by 4 bases and 7 bases, with 13 bases remaining between them. The CDR3 is 13 residues long.

This clonotype was detected many times. The chain employs TRBV3-1 and TRBJ2-3; 9 bases are a match to TRBD2. This CDR3 has 16 residues. From germline, CDR1 is LGHDT and CDR2 YNNKEL (reference sequence). V gave up 4 bases and J gave up 1 base; unmatched junction bases: 6. The CDR3 loop reads CASSRKASGGTDTQYF. Here the CDR3 DNA reads TGTGCCAGCAGCCGAAAGGCTAGCGGGGGCACAGATACGCAGTATTTT.

There are many counts of this clonotype. This chain uses TRBV12-3 or TRBV12-4 with TRBJ1-1; TRBD1 agrees at 8 bases. The ends lost 6 bases at V and 4 bases at J; junction bases unmatched: 10. The CDR3 consists of 15 residues. The CDR3 loop is CASSPSRTGFTEAFF. The CDR3 coding sequence is TGTGCCAGCAGCCCCTCTAGGACAGGGTTCACTGAAGCTTTCTTT.

This clonotype was recorded many times. V and J are TRBV12-3 or TRBV12-4 and TRBJ1-6; the D gene is possibly TRBD1 (5 bases). The CDR3 loop spans 14 amino acids. Trimming took off 3 bases at V and 7 bases at J, with 10 bases between the two ends. The chain's CDR3 is CASSLSGTNSPLHF. CDR3 sequence (DNA): TGTGCCAGCAGTTTGTCAGGGACGAATTCACCCCTCCACTTT.

This clonotype was seen repeatedly, ten times or more. The chain couples TRBV24-1 to TRBJ1-1, with 8 positions matching TRBD1. With 6 bases clipped from V and 6 bases from J, the junction kept 5 bases outside the gene matches. In germline, CDR1 is KGHDR, CDR2 SFDVKD. The CDR3 extends over 13 amino acids. The CDR3 here is CATSIAGGSEAFF. CDR3 nucleotides: TGTGCCACCAGTATCGCAGGGGGCTCTGAAGCTTTCTTT.

Turning to this clonotype: This may be a read error: a much more frequent sequence differs by one nucleotide. The chain uses TRBV10-3 and TRBJ2-7; the D is unclear. The CDR3 sequence is 12 residues long. V lost 11 bases, J lost 3 bases, and 14 bases lay in between. Germline V gives CDR1 ENHRY, CDR2 SYGVKD. Here the CDR3 DNA reads TGTGCCGTCACTGACGGTGACTACGAGCAGTACTTC. Its translation: CAVTDGDYEQYF.

A few counts support this clonotype. This may be a read error: a much more frequent sequence differs by one nucleotide. The chain combines TRBV29-1 with TRBJ2-7; 9 positions agree with TRBD1. The CDR3 has 15 amino acids. The V gene end was trimmed by 2 bases and the J gene end by 0 bases; junction bases not matched to a gene: 5. Germline CDR1 and CDR2: SQVTM and ANQGSEA. The CDR3 is CSVEPLDRGSYEQYF. CDR3 DNA sequence: TGCAGCGTTGAACCCTTGGACAGGGGCTCCTACGAGCAGTACTTC.

This clonotype was seen ten or more times. The V and J genes are TRBV7-8 and TRBJ2-3; 7 nucleotides agree with TRBD2. The CDR3 is made up of 16 amino acids. Germline assignment: CDR1 SGHVS and CDR2 FQNEAQ. V trimming: 2 bases; J trimming: 4 bases; junction bases outside the gene matches: 9. The DNA for the CDR3 is TGTGCCAGCAGCTTAACGGAGCGGGGAGGCTCAGATACGCAGTATTTT. Its translation is CASSLTERGGSDTQYF. Complete variable domain (other parts from reference TRBV7-8 and TRBJ2-3): GAGVSQSPRYKVAKRGQDVALRCDPISGHVSLFWYQQALGQGPEFLTYFQNEAQLDKSGLPSDRFFAERPEGSVSTLKIQRTQQEDSAVYLCASSLTERGGSDTQYFGPGTRLTVL.

This clonotype was counted at least ten times. The DNA of the CDR3 is TGTGCCAGCAGTCCCCGGGGTAGCGGGGGCTTCCTCAATGAGCAGTTCTTC. This translates into CASSPRGSGGFLNEQFF. The chain uses TRBV28 and TRBJ2-1; 9 bases align to TRBD2. This CDR3 region has 17 residues. J gave up 6 bases and V 5 bases, and 14 bases lay outside the gene matches. CDR1 is MDHEN and CDR2 is SYDVKM in the germline V gene.

This clonotype was recorded many times. The V call is TRBV27, the J call TRBJ2-5; TRBD1 aligns across 8 bases. The ends lost 5 bases at V and 4 bases at J; junction bases unmatched: 12. Germline-derived CDR1 and CDR2 are MNHEY and SMNVEV (reference sequence). The CDR3 loop spans 16 amino acids. CDR3 DNA sequence: TGTGCCAGCAGTCCCCCGACCCCACAGGGGGTAGAGACCCAGTACTTC. This translates into CASSPPTPQGVETQYF.

In this sample, this clonotype turned up many times. This sequence joins TRBV5-1 and TRBJ1-2, with TRBD1 as a possible D gene (5 bases). The V and J ends lost 3 bases and 4 bases respectively, with 7 bases between them. The CDR3 covers 12 residues. The germline V gene encodes CDR1 SGHRS and CDR2 YFSETQ. CDR3 protein: CASSSDTYGYTF. CDR3 coding DNA: TGCGCCAGCAGCTCGGACACCTATGGCTACACCTTC.

This rearrangement joins TRBV27 to TRBJ2-3; 9 bases are shared with TRBD1. Germline values: CDR1 MNHEY, CDR2 SMNVEV (reference sequence). J was trimmed by 6 bases and V by 3 bases; bases with no gene match: 7. The CDR3 contains 15 residues. CDR3 residues: CASSLMDRGADTQYF. As DNA, the CDR3 is TGTGCCAGCAGTTTGATGGACAGGGGCGCGGATACGCAGTATTTT.

This clonotype was counted ten times or more. The CDR3 protein is CASSNGETQYF. CDR3 sequence (DNA): TGTGCCAGCAGTAACGGGGAGACCCAGTACTTC. This rearrangement joins TRBV7-3 to TRBJ2-5; D not certain. This CDR3 has 11 amino acids. Germline lookup yields CDR1 SGHTA and CDR2 FQGTGA. V lost 6 bases and J 5 bases, leaving 7 bases between the germline ends.

Ten or more counts support this clonotype. V usage is TRBV11-2 and J usage is TRBJ2-2; D is possibly TRBD1 or TRBD2 (6 bases each). Trimming took 6 bases from V and 2 from J, leaving 13 bases between them. The germline V gene has CDR1 SGHAT and CDR2 FQNNGV. This CDR3 has 15 amino acids. The CDR3 region is CASRPTGTNTGELFF. DNA of the CDR3: TGTGCCAGCAGACCAACAGGGACTAACACCGGGGAGCTGTTTTTT.

This clonotype appeared many times. The CDR3 DNA reads as TGCAGTTCGGACGGACCCTACGAGCAGTACTTC. Residues: CSSDGPYEQYF. The chain has TRBV20-1 and TRBJ2-7; D gene ambiguous. The V gene's germline CDR1 is DFQATT and CDR2 SNEGSKA (reference sequence). The V gene lost 8 bases and the J gene lost 2 bases, with 10 bases spanning the gap. The CDR3 is 11 amino acids.

Many counts were recorded for this clonotype. The CDR3 sequence is CASSPGGVLGEQYF. Written as DNA, the CDR3 is TGTGCCAGCAGCCCCGGAGGGGTTCTGGGTGAGCAGTACTTC. J is TRBJ2-7 and V is TRBV7-2, with D maybe TRBD2 (6 bases). This CDR3 has 14 amino acids. Germline values: CDR1 SGHTA, CDR2 FQGNSA. Trimming took 5 bases from V and 7 from J, leaving 18 bases between them.

On this clonotype: This sequence may be a read error, since a much larger clone differs from it by one base. The gene calls are TRBV20-1 and TRBJ2-1; 11 bases line up with TRBD2. The germline V gene encodes CDR1 DFQATT and CDR2 SNEGSKA (reference sequence). The CDR3 has 14 residues. The CDR3 region is CNTDLLLAGGEQFF. The CDR3 DNA reads TGCAATACTGACCTCCTCCTAGCGGGGGGTGAGCAGTTCTTC.